The entry below describes one TCR beta chain. Antigen: not known. A much more abundant neighbour one base away suggests this may be a read error. These data come from a study of neurological immune-mediated disorders. Whole-study findings and limits: None of the CDR3 amino acid sequences of expanded clones recurred across subjects, suggesting private repertoires in all groups. HTLV-1-associated myelopathy displayed the greatest TCR clonal expansion, and multiple sclerosis exhibited the smallest, lower than that of healthy controls.

The cDNA came from 5'RACE with 10-nucleotide random UMIs. In TCRdb, the 5' RACE reads were re-called with MiXCR into one record per CDR3 protein. The data contain tens of thousands of distinct CDR3 sequences, approximately 10% of them singletons. Unsorted libraries were prepared from 2 million PBMCs that had been stored at -80 C. Per germline, CDR1 SGHTA and CDR2 FQGTGA. This CDR3 spans 16 amino acids. The rearrangement joins TRBV7-3 to TRBJ2-3; D assignment may be TRBD1 or TRBD2 (6 bases each). The clonotype originates from a woman in her thirties or forties with HTLV-1-associated myelopathy (HAM/TSP). The specimen was PBMCs. CDR3 DNA: TGTGTCAGCAGCTTGACCGGGGGCAGGGCAACAGATACGCAGTATTTT. Protein sequence: CVSSLTGGRATDTQYF.